The next 18 T cell receptor beta chains were all read from a single sample in a study of cytomegalovirus exposure and HLA in healthy donors. The PCR ran on 60 Vbeta and 13 Jbeta primers. Using immunoSEQ multiplex PCR, the repertoire was profiled, and TCRdb retains in-frame clones only, with some absent. The sample has 150,000 to 200,000 clones, 80% to 85% seen once. Input material: PBMCs. All receptors come from a man between 50 and 59 years old in good health and CMV-seropositive.

The V call is TRBV7-8, the J call TRBJ1-2, with a tentative D call TRBD1 (5 bases). The CDR3 length is 17 residues. The germline gives CDR1 SGHVS, CDR2 FQNEAQ. V was cut by 2 bases and J by 4 bases, with 20 bases left in between. CDR3 loop: CASSLNRSTARIYGYTF. The CDR3, as DNA: TGTGCCAGCAGCTTAAACCGCTCGACAGCCCGAATCTATGGCTACACCTTC.

This clone was detected only a few times. The chain links TRBV9 to TRBJ2-3, with D maybe TRBD1 (6 bases). V gave up 5 bases and J gave up 4 bases, with 14 bases separating them. The germline CDR1 and CDR2 sequences are SGDLS and YYNGEE. This CDR3 has 14 residues. The DNA for the CDR3 is TGTGCCAGCAGGAGGGGGTGGGCGTCAGATACGCAGTATTTT. This gives the protein CASRRGWASDTQYF. The full variable domain, completed using reference TRBV9 and TRBJ2-3, is DSGVTQTPKHLITATGQRVTLRCSPRSGDLSVYWYQQSLDQGLQFLIQYYNGEERAKGNILERFSAQQFPDLHSELNLSSLELGDSALYFCASRRGWASDTQYFGPGTRLTVL.

This clone was recorded only once. The chain employs TRBV5-1 and TRBJ1-6; D unclear. This CDR3 contains 16 residues. Trimming pared 0 bases from V and 3 bases from J, leaving 10 bases between. Germline V gives CDR1 SGHRS, CDR2 YFSETQ. The CDR3 sequence: CASSLDSQLYNSPLHF. CDR3 sequence (DNA): TGCGCCAGCAGCTTGGACTCCCAACTCTATAATTCACCCCTCCACTTT.

This clone occurred once. This chain uses TRBV28 with TRBJ1-2, with D perhaps TRBD1 (6 bases). Germline V CDR1 and CDR2: MDHEN, SYDVKM. V lost 6 bases and J 3 bases, leaving 17 bases between the germline ends. This CDR3 contains 15 residues. CDR3 sequence: CASRVTGISHYGYTF. CDR3 sequence (DNA): TGTGCCAGCAGAGTTACAGGGATATCTCACTATGGCTACACCTTC.

In this sample, this clone turned up a few times. The chain links TRBV30 to TRBJ2-1; no clear D. V lost 0 bases and J lost 9, with 12 bases in between. This CDR3 has 13 amino acids. CDR1 and CDR2 from the germline V gene are GTSNPN and SVGIG (reference sequence). The CDR3 region has the DNA TGTGCCTGGAGTGTTCAGCGTGGTAGTGAGCAGTTCTTC. Residues: CAWSVQRGSEQFF.

This clone was recorded only once. The chain's CDR3 is CASSNRQFLNTEAFF. The CDR3 nucleotides read TGCGCCAGCAGCAACAGACAGTTCTTGAACACTGAAGCTTTCTTT. The gene calls are TRBV5-1 and TRBJ1-1; perhaps TRBD1 as D (5 bases). Trimming removed 4 bases at V and 0 bases at J, with 13 bases between. There are 15 residues in the CDR3. The germline CDR1 and CDR2 sequences are SGHRS and YFSETQ. Full variable domain (remainder filled in from reference TRBV5-1 and TRBJ1-1): KAGVTQTPRYLIKTRGQQVTLSCSPISGHRSVSWYQQTPGQGLQFLFEYFSETQRNKGNFPGRFSGRQFSNSRSEMNVSTLELGDSALYLCASSNRQFLNTEAFFGQGTRLTVV.

This clone was counted once. The chain joins TRBV28 to TRBJ1-1; 8 bases are shared with TRBD1. This CDR3 comprises 15 residues. The germline CDR1 and CDR2 sequences are MDHEN and SYDVKM. Trimming at V came to 4 bases and at J to 5 bases, leaving 9 bases not matched to a gene. CDR3: CASSSGGQIGTEAFF. The CDR3 nucleotides are TGTGCCAGCAGTTCAGGGGGCCAGATTGGAACTGAAGCTTTCTTT.

The rearrangement uses TRBV7-9 and TRBJ2-7; weak D call: TRBD2 (5 bases). Germline V lookup: CDR1 SEHNR, CDR2 FQNEAQ (reference sequence). Trimming removed 2 bases at V and 7 bases at J, with 15 bases between. The CDR3 contains 14 residues. This CDR3 reads CASSLPPFEGEQYF. The CDR3 region has the DNA TGTGCCAGCAGCTTACCCCCGTTTGAGGGAGAGCAGTACTTC.

This clone showed up just a few times. CDR3 region: CASSSSGRASYEQYF. CDR3 coding DNA: TGTGCCAGCAGTTCGAGCGGGAGGGCCTCCTACGAGCAGTACTTC. The chain recombines TRBV28 with TRBJ2-7, with 10 positions matching TRBD2. The CDR3 totals 15 residues. Germline V gene lookup returns CDR1 MDHEN and CDR2 SYDVKM. The J segment lost 0 bases and the V segment lost 4 bases, leaving 3 bases of the junction unmatched.

The chain combines TRBV19 with TRBJ1-5; the D gene is possibly TRBD1 (5 bases). Between the trimmed V and J ends, which lost 7 bases and 5 bases, there was a span of 15 bases. CDR3 length: 14 amino acids. CDR1 is LNHDA and CDR2 is SQIVND in the germline V gene (reference sequence). In DNA form, the CDR3 reads TGTGCCAGTAAGGAGGGGCAGGGTCATCAGCCCCAGCATTTT. This codes for CASKEGQGHQPQHF.

This chain connects TRBV30 to TRBJ1-2; possibly TRBD1 for D (6 bases). The CDR3 loop spans 15 amino acids. Trimming pared 7 bases from V and 7 bases from J, leaving 25 bases between. CDR1 GTSNPN and CDR2 SVGIG come from the germline V gene (reference sequence). The CDR3: CAYLRLDSAGFGYTF. The CDR3 bases are TGTGCCTATTTACGCTTGGACAGTGCGGGCTTTGGCTACACCTTC.

This clone was observed a handful of times. Other DNA sequences within the sample encode an identical CDR3. The CDR3 nucleotides read TGTGCCAGCAGCGCTAGTTGGGGGGCCGGGGAGCTGTTTTTT. Residues: CASSASWGAGELFF. The V call is TRBV9, the J call TRBJ2-2, with D tentatively TRBD2 (6 bases). Trimming removed 3 bases at V and 6 bases at J, with 12 bases between. The CDR3 is 14 residues long. Germline loops: CDR1 SGDLS, CDR2 YYNGEE.

This CDR3 reads CSVRRNTEAFF. As DNA, the CDR3 is TGCAGCGTTAGGAGGAACACTGAAGCTTTCTTT. The chain is built from TRBV29-1 and TRBJ1-1; D is uncertain. Trimming cost V 5 bases and J 1 base, with 5 bases left between them. Germline V lookup: CDR1 SQVTM, CDR2 ANQGSEA. This CDR3 has 11 amino acids. Full variable domain (missing parts from reference TRBV29-1 and TRBJ1-1): SAVISQKPSRDICQRGTSLTIQCQVDSQVTMMFWYRQQPGQSLTLIATANQGSEATYESGFVIDKFPISRPNLTFSTLTVSNMSPEDSSIYLCSVRRNTEAFFGQGTRLTVV.

The CDR3 nucleotides are TGTGCCACCAGCAGAGAAAGGGATGGCGGGAGCTACAATGAGCAGTTCTTC. Its translation is CATSRERDGGSYNEQFF. The V gene is TRBV15, the J gene TRBJ2-1, with TRBD2 matching 7 bases. The CDR3 length is 17 residues. After removal of 0 bases from V and 3 bases from J, the junction contained 8 bases not matched to a gene. CDR1 is LNHNV, CDR2 YYDKDF, per germline (reference sequence).

This chain uses TRBV5-1 with TRBJ1-6, with D tentatively TRBD1 (5 bases). This CDR3 contains 16 residues. CDR1 is SGHRS and CDR2 is YFSETQ in the germline V gene. Trimming stripped 10 bases from V and 6 bases from J, with 23 bases between. CDR3 bases: TGCGCCGGCACCTTACAGCCCGGCGGGGCTAATTCACCCCTCCACTTT. Translated: CAGTLQPGGANSPLHF.

The chain employs TRBV5-1 and TRBJ2-7; no definite D call. In germline, CDR1 is SGHRS, CDR2 YFSETQ. Trimming cost V 1 base and J 1 base, with 6 bases left between them. The CDR3 length is 13 residues. Written as DNA, the CDR3 is TGCGCCAGCAGCTTGAGCGCTTCCTACGAGCAGTACTTC. This sequence encodes CASSLSASYEQYF.

The chain recombines TRBV7-9 with TRBJ2-7; the D gene is possibly TRBD1 (5 bases). The germline V gene encodes CDR1 SEHNR and CDR2 FQNEAQ (reference sequence). The V end was cut by 5 bases, the J end by 0 bases, with 8 bases between. The CDR3 has 13 amino acids. The CDR3 DNA sequence: TGTGCCAGCAGCCCACAGGACTCCTACGAGCAGTACTTC. As protein: CASSPQDSYEQYF.

CDR3 coding DNA: TGTGCCAGCAGCGTAGACAGGGGGCAACAGTTCTTC. This gives the protein CASSVDRGQQFF. The chain links TRBV7-2 to TRBJ2-1, with 10 bases identical to TRBD1. This CDR3 region has 12 residues. Germline values: CDR1 SGHTA, CDR2 FQGNSA. The V gene end was trimmed by 5 bases and the J gene end by 13 bases; junction bases not matched to a gene: 5.